These 30 T cell receptor beta chains were all obtained from the same sample, sequenced in a study of somatic mutations in cytotoxic T cells in rheumatoid arthritis. The method was immunoSEQ multiplex PCR; TCRdb's version includes in-frame clones alone and lacks a portion of them. This sample has about 19,000 clones; approximately 80% occur once, and the top ten carry 25% to 30%. Input material: CD8+ T cells sorted from blood. Receptors originate from an adult with rheumatoid arthritis.

This sequence joins TRBV7-6 and TRBJ2-3, with 7 positions matching TRBD2. This CDR3 contains 16 residues. J gave up 4 bases and V 1 base, and 8 bases lay outside the gene matches. From germline, CDR1 is SGHVS and CDR2 FNYEAQ. The CDR3, as DNA: TGTGCCAGCAGCTTAGGCGGGGGTCTGGGGGCAGATACGCAGTATTTT. Protein sequence: CASSLGGGLGADTQYF.

V usage is TRBV15 and J usage is TRBJ1-5; D remains unclear. Trimming pared 0 bases from V and 6 bases from J, leaving 6 bases between. From germline, CDR1 is LNHNV and CDR2 YYDKDF (reference sequence). This CDR3 is built from 13 residues. For the CDR3, the DNA is TGTGCCACCAGCAGAGACAGATCTCAGCCCCAGCATTTT. It codes for CATSRDRSQPQHF.

The V call is TRBV11-3, the J call TRBJ1-2; TRBD1 agrees at 7 bases. Germline assignment: CDR1 SGHNT and CDR2 YENEEA. The trim removed 5 bases at V and 4 bases at J, leaving 7 bases unmatched. CDR3 length: 14 residues. The CDR3 reads CASSPGQASYGYTF. Written as DNA, the CDR3 is TGTGCCAGCAGCCCTGGACAGGCTAGCTATGGCTACACCTTC.

This clone was counted between two and nine times. The rearrangement uses TRBV9 and TRBJ2-7, with D unresolved. CDR1 and CDR2 from the germline V gene are SGDLS and YYNGEE. CDR3 length: 11 amino acids. Trimming cost V 3 bases and J 7 bases, with 8 bases left between them. Here the CDR3 DNA reads TGTGCCAGCAGCGACGGTGGGGAGCAGTACTTC. It encodes CASSDGGEQYF.

This clone was detected only once. This chain uses TRBV28 with TRBJ2-3; D may match TRBD1 or TRBD2 (6 bases each). Germline V lookup: CDR1 MDHEN, CDR2 SYDVKM. The ends were cut back, 1 base at V and 14 bases at J, with 16 bases in the middle. There are 13 residues in the CDR3. The CDR3 DNA follows: TGTGCCAGCAGTTTATTAATCGGGGGCGCCCGGTATTTT. Translated: CASSLLIGGARYF.

The chain is built from TRBV19 and TRBJ2-7, with D perhaps TRBD1 (5 bases). The CDR3 length is 13 residues. Trimming left V 5 bases short and J 6 bases short, with 14 bases between. Germline CDR1 and CDR2: LNHDA and SQIVND (reference sequence). The CDR3 loop reads CASSWVDSREQYF. CDR3 coding DNA: TGTGCCAGTAGTTGGGTAGACAGCCGCGAGCAGTACTTC.

A remark on this clone: One end of the junction fails to match germline, which may point to a read error. This same CDR3 is encoded by further DNA sequences in the sample. This sequence joins TRBV2 and TRBJ2-1; 8 bases line up with TRBD2. This CDR3 contains 18 residues. In germline, CDR1 is SNHLY, CDR2 FYNNEI. The CDR3 reads CASSEVVRGTRSYNEQFF. DNA for the CDR3: TGTGCCAGCAGTGAAGTAGTACGAGGGACTAGATCATACAATGAACAGTTCTTC.

The rearrangement links TRBV30 to TRBJ1-1; 7 nucleotides line up with TRBD1. V shed 5 bases and J 2 bases; nucleotides not matched to a gene: 2. The CDR3 spans 12 residues. Germline-derived CDR1 and CDR2 are GTSNPN and SVGIG (reference sequence). The CDR3 protein is CAWGTVNTEAFF. CDR3 coding DNA: TGTGCCTGGGGGACAGTAAACACTGAAGCTTTCTTT.

In nucleotides, the CDR3 is TGCGCCAGCAGCTTGGTTGGGGGTTCCACTGAAGCTTTCTTT. As protein: CASSLVGGSTEAFF. V is TRBV5-1 and J is TRBJ1-1; a weak D match, TRBD1 (5 bases). The length of the CDR3 is 14 residues. Per germline, CDR1 SGHRS and CDR2 YFSETQ. The V gene lost 0 bases and the J gene lost 4 bases, with 10 bases spanning the gap.

This clone came up a few times. The chain has TRBV7-9 and TRBJ2-7; either TRBD1 or TRBD2 may supply D (5 bases each). Between the trimmed V and J ends, which lost 0 bases and 3 bases, there was a span of 9 bases. The germline V gene encodes CDR1 SEHNR and CDR2 FQNEAQ (reference sequence). The CDR3 covers 14 residues. The CDR3 DNA reads as TGTGCCAGCAGCTTAGCTGGGGGTGACTACGAGCAGTACTTC. Translation gives CASSLAGGDYEQYF.

The genes are TRBV11-2 and TRBJ1-6; the D gene is possibly TRBD1 (5 bases). V was pared by 0 bases and J by 9 bases, with 15 bases between. There are 16 residues in the CDR3. The germline CDR1 and CDR2 sequences are SGHAT and FQNNGV. CDR3 nucleotide sequence: TGTGCCAGCAGCTTAGAGTGGGGGGGTCTGGGTTCACCCCTCCACTTT. Amino acid sequence: CASSLEWGGLGSPLHF.

The chain recombines TRBV30 with TRBJ2-7, with D possibly TRBD2 on 5 matching bases. The CDR3 runs to 14 residues. Germline V CDR1 and CDR2: GTSNPN, SVGIG (reference sequence). Deletions cut 2 bases from V and 0 bases from J, with 11 bases between. CDR3 sequence: CAWSLEESSYEQYF. The CDR3 DNA reads as TGTGCCTGGAGTCTGGAGGAGAGCTCCTACGAGCAGTACTTC.

The chain joins TRBV19 to TRBJ2-1, with 8 positions matching TRBD1. The V segment lost 11 bases and the J segment 8 bases; nucleotides outside the gene matches: 8. Germline assignment: CDR1 LNHDA and CDR2 SQIVND (reference sequence). The CDR3 totals 12 residues. The CDR3 nucleotides are TGTGCCTCCCAGGGGGCATGGGATGAGCAGTTCTTC. It encodes CASQGAWDEQFF.

This clone occurred a few times. The chain couples TRBV7-6 to TRBJ2-1; no reliable D call. This CDR3 spans 12 amino acids. Trimming pared 5 bases from V and 12 bases from J, leaving 14 bases between. In germline, CDR1 is SGHVS, CDR2 FNYEAQ. CDR3 residues: CASSPRLPVQFF. The CDR3 DNA reads TGTGCCAGCAGCCCCCGACTGCCTGTGCAGTTCTTC.

The count of this clone is one. This chain links TRBV28 with TRBJ2-1; D gene unclear. Between the trimmed V and J ends, which lost 3 bases and 5 bases, there was a span of 8 bases. Germline values: CDR1 MDHEN, CDR2 SYDVKM. This CDR3 region has 13 residues. CDR3 coding DNA: TGTGCCAGCAGTTTGCCCCAAGACAATGAGCAGTTCTTC. Translating gives CASSLPQDNEQFF.

About this clone: A read error may account for a junction end that differs from germline. V usage is TRBV10-2 and J usage is TRBJ2-1, with TRBD2 matching 7 bases. This CDR3 is built from 15 residues. Germline-derived CDR1 and CDR2 are WSHSY and SAAADI. The CDR3 region is CTSQPSGLRVNEQFF. The CDR3 DNA sequence: TGCACCAGCCAACCTAGCGGCTTGAGGGTCAATGAGCAGTTCTTC.

The chain carries TRBV7-9 and TRBJ2-2; either TRBD1 or TRBD2 may supply D (6 bases each). Germline V gives CDR1 SEHNR, CDR2 FQNEAQ (reference sequence). Trimming shortened V by 5 bases and J by 3 bases, and 13 bases separated the two germline ends. There are 15 residues in the CDR3. The CDR3 DNA reads as TGTGCCAGCAGCATGGAAAGGGGGGACACCGGGGAGCTGTTTTTT. It yields the protein CASSMERGDTGELFF.

CDR3 region: CASSPLAGGGNEQFF. In DNA, the CDR3 is TGTGCCAGCAGTCCTCTCGCGGGGGGAGGCAATGAGCAGTTCTTC. This sequence joins TRBV7-6 and TRBJ2-1; 8 bases map to TRBD2. After removal of 6 bases from V and 6 bases from J, the junction contained 10 bases not matched to a gene. The CDR3 spans 15 residues. CDR1 and CDR2 from the germline V gene are SGHVS and FNYEAQ.

The rearrangement joins TRBV7-9 to TRBJ2-7, with a tentative D call TRBD2 (5 bases). The V gene lost 1 base and the J gene lost 7 bases, with 23 bases spanning the gap. There are 17 residues in the CDR3. CDR1 SEHNR and CDR2 FQNEAQ come from the germline V gene (reference sequence). Written as DNA, the CDR3 is TGTGCCAGCAGCTTAGGGGTTGGGAGCAGCCGCTACGAAGAGCAGTACTTC. Residues: CASSLGVGSSRYEEQYF.

V is TRBV14 and J is TRBJ2-3; 8 positions match TRBD2. The V gene end was trimmed by 8 bases and the J gene end by 9 bases; junction bases not matched to a gene: 10. This CDR3 contains 13 residues. The germline CDR1 and CDR2 sequences are SGHDN and FVKESK. The CDR3 coding sequence is TGTGCCAGCGCCGCAGTTAGCGGGAACACGCAGTATTTT. Its protein is CASAAVSGNTQYF.

This chain joins TRBV19 and TRBJ1-2, with D hard to call. This CDR3 region has 10 residues. The germline V gene has CDR1 LNHDA and CDR2 SQIVND (reference sequence). Trimming stripped 10 bases from V and 7 bases from J, with 10 bases between. As DNA, the CDR3 is TGTGCCACACACTTCGGTGGCTACACCTTC. Its protein product is CATHFGGYTF.

This clone was counted only a few times. The CDR3 protein is CASSEVGGTEAFF. CDR3 nucleotide sequence: TGTGCCAGCAGTGAGGTAGGGGGCACTGAAGCTTTCTTT. The chain is built from TRBV6-1 and TRBJ1-1; TRBD1 might be the D (6 bases). The CDR3 runs to 13 residues. In germline, CDR1 is MNHNS, CDR2 SASEGT. V dropped 3 bases and J dropped 4 bases, with 9 bases sitting between them.

This clone was observed once. V and J are TRBV29-1 and TRBJ2-4; 12 bases match TRBD2. This CDR3 is 15 amino acids long. The germline V gene encodes CDR1 SQVTM and CDR2 ANQGSEA. J lost 1 base, V lost 7 bases, and 5 bases had no gene match. The CDR3 sequence is CSAGLAGLAKNIQYF. CDR3 nucleotide sequence: TGCAGCGCCGGACTAGCGGGACTCGCCAAAAACATTCAGTACTTC.

The chain uses TRBV19 and TRBJ2-3, with no clear D. Germline CDR1 is LNHDA and CDR2 is SQIVND (reference sequence). V shed 1 base and J shed 4 bases, with 3 bases lying between them. CDR3 size: 12 residues. CDR3 nucleotide sequence: TGTGCCAGTAGTATAGCCCCAGATACGCAGTATTTT. Protein: CASSIAPDTQYF.

This clone appeared once. The chain carries TRBV5-4 and TRBJ2-2; 14 bases line up with TRBD2. V trimming: 3 bases; J trimming: 8 bases; junction bases outside the gene matches: 3. CDR1 and CDR2 from the germline V gene are SGHNT and YYREEE (reference sequence). The CDR3 is 15 residues long. The CDR3 DNA sequence: TGTGCCAGCAGCTCGGGACTAGCGGGAGTTGGGGAGCTGTTTTTT. This codes for CASSSGLAGVGELFF.

The chain couples TRBV28 to TRBJ2-2; 9 nucleotides agree with TRBD1. The trim removed 7 bases at V and 2 bases at J, leaving 8 bases unmatched. Germline-derived CDR1 and CDR2 are MDHEN and SYDVKM. The CDR3 is made up of 16 amino acids. CDR3 in DNA: TGTGCCAGCAATATCCGGGACAGGGCTAACACCGGGGAGCTGTTTTTT. This codes for CASNIRDRANTGELFF.

The gene calls are TRBV25-1 and TRBJ1-5; the D is unclear. CDR3 size: 13 residues. CDR1 is MGHDK, CDR2 SYGVNS, per germline. The V and J ends lost 7 bases and 3 bases respectively, with 10 bases between them. DNA for the CDR3: TGTGCCAGCACCGCGCGCTACAATCAGCCCCAGCATTTT. It specifies CASTARYNQPQHF. The full variable domain, in which reference TRBV25-1 and TRBJ1-5 provide the parts outside the CDR3, is EADIYQTPRYLVIGTGKKITLECSQTMGHDKMYWYQQDPGMELHLIHYSYGVNSTEKGDLSSESTVSRIRTEHFPLTLESARPSHTSQYLCASTARYNQPQHFGDGTRLSIL.

The V and J genes are TRBV2 and TRBJ1-1; D is uncertain. The V and J ends lost 5 bases and 0 bases respectively, with 13 bases between them. Germline V gene data show CDR1 as SNHLY and CDR2 as FYNNEI. CDR3 size: 15 residues. The CDR3 nucleotides are TGTGCCAGCAGTCCATCCACCCATATGAACACTGAAGCTTTCTTT. Its protein is CASSPSTHMNTEAFF.

The sample holds a few counts of this clone. The chain couples TRBV18 to TRBJ1-1; D call uncertain. The V end lost 6 bases, the J end lost 7 bases, and 12 bases lay between the germline ends. Germline assignment: CDR1 KGHSH and CDR2 LQKENI. The CDR3 sequence is 12 residues long. CDR3 bases: TGTGCCAGCTCCCTCGGAACCGATGAAGCTTTCTTT. Residues: CASSLGTDEAFF.

The chain recombines TRBV13 with TRBJ2-7; no definite D call. V lost 5 bases and J 3 bases, leaving 11 bases between the germline ends. This CDR3 region has 13 residues. Germline values: CDR1 PRHDT, CDR2 FYEKMQ (reference sequence). CDR3 in amino acids: CASSPRSSYEQYF. The CDR3 coding sequence is TGTGCCAGCAGCCCCAGGTCCAGCTACGAGCAGTACTTC.